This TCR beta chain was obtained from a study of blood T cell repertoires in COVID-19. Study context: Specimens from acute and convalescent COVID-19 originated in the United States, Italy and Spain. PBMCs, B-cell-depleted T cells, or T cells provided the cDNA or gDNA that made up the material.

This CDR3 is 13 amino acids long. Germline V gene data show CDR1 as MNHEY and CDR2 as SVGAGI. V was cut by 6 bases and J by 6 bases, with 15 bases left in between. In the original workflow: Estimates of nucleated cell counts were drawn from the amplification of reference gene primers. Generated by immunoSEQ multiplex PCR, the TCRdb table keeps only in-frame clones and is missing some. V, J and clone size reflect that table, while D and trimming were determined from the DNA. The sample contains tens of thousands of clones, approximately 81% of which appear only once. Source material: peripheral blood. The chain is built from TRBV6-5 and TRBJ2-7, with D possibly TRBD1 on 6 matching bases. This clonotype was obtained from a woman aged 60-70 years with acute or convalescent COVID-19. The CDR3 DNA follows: TGTGCCAGCAGGGACAGTTTTGTGGGCGAGCAGTACGTC. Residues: CASRDSFVGEQYV.